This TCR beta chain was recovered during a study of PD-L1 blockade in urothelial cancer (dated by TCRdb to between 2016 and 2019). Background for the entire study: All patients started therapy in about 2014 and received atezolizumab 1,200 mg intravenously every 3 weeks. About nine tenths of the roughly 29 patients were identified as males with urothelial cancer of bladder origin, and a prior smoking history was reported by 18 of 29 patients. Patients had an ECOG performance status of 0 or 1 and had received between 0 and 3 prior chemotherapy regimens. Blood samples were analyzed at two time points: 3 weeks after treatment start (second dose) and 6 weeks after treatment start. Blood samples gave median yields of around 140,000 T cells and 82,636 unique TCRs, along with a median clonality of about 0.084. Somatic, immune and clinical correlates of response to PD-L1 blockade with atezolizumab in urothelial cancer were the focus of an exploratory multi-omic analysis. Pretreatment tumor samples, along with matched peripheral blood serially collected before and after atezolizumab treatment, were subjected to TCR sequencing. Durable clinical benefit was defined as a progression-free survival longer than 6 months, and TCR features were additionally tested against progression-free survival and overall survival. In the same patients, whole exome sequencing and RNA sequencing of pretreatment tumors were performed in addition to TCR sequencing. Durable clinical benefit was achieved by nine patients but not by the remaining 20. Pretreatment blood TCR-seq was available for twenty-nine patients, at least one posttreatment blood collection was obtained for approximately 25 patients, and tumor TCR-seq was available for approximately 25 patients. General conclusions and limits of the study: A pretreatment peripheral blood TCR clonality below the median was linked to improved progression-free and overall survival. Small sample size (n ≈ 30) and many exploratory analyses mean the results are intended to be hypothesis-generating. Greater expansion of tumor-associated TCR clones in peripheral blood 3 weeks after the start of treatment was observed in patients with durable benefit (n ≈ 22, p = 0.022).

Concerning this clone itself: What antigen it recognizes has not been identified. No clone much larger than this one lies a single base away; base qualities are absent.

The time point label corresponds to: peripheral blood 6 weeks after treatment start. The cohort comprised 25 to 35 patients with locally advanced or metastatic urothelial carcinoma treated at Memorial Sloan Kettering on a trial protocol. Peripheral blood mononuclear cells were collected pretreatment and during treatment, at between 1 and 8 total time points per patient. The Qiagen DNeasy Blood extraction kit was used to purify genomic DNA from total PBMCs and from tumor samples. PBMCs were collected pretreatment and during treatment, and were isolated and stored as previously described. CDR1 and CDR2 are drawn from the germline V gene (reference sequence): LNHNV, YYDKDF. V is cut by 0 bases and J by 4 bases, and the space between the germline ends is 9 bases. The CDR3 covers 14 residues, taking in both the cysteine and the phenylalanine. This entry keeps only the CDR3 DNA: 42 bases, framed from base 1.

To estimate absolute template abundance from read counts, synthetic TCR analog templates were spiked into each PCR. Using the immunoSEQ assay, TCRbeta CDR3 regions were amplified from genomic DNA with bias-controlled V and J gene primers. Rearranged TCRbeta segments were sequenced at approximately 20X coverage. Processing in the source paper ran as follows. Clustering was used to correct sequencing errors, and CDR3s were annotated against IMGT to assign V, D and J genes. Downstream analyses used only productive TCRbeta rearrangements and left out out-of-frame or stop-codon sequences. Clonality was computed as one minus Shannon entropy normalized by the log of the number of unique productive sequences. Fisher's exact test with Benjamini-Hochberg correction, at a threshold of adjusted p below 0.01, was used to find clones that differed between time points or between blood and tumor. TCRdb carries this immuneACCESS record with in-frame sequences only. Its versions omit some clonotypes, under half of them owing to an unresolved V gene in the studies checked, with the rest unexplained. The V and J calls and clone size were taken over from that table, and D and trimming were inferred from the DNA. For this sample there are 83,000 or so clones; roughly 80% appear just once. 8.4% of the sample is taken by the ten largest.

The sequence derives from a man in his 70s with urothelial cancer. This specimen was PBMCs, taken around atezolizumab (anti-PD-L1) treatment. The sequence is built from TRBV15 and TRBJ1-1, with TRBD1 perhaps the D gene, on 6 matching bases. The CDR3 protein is CATSREQGITEAFF. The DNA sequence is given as TGTGCCACCAGCAGAGAACAGGGAATCACTGAAGCTTTCTTT.